What follows is one TCR beta chain and its context. Adults between about 18 and 95 years of age took part from 24 US areas. Per the study methods: Estimated nucleated cell counts came from reference gene primer amplification. TCRdb keeps only in-frame clones here, not all; method: immunoSEQ multiplex PCR. That table furnishes V, J and clone size, whereas the DNA furnished D and trimming. The sample includes some 380,000 clones, approximately 86% seen only once; the top ten take 2% to 2.5%. There are 17 residues in the CDR3. Trimming at V came to 0 bases and at J to 1 base, leaving 8 bases not matched to a gene. Germline V lookup: CDR1 SGHNT, CDR2 YYREEE (reference sequence). The sample belongs to a study of blood T cell repertoires in COVID-19.

Sequencing was done on a sample of PBMCs or T cells enriched from blood (not recorded which). This chain links TRBV5-4 with TRBJ2-7; 9 nucleotides line up with TRBD1. The TCR originated in a woman aged 40 to 50 with acute COVID-19. CDR3 protein: CASSLGLPGQGSYEQYF. The DNA of the CDR3 is TGTGCCAGCAGCTTGGGACTACCGGGACAGGGTTCCTACGAGCAGTACTTC.